The clone carrying this T cell receptor beta chain was observed a few times. Generated by immunoSEQ multiplex PCR, the TCRdb table keeps only in-frame clones and is missing some. The data show approximately 210,000 clones, under 80% seen once. The data stem from a study of blood T cell repertoires in COVID-19. The ends were cut back, 4 bases at V and 0 bases at J, with 13 bases in the middle. The V gene's germline CDR1 is SGHTA and CDR2 FQGNSA. The CDR3 has 16 residues. This chain connects TRBV7-2 to TRBJ1-3; D perhaps matches TRBD1 (5 bases). This clonotype was obtained from a woman in her 50s with acute COVID-19. Sequences were obtained from PBMCs or T cells enriched from blood (not recorded which). The CDR3 loop reads CASSSPGGNSGNTIYF. The DNA of the CDR3 is TGTGCCAGCAGCTCCCCCGGGGGGAACTCTGGAAACACCATATATTTT.